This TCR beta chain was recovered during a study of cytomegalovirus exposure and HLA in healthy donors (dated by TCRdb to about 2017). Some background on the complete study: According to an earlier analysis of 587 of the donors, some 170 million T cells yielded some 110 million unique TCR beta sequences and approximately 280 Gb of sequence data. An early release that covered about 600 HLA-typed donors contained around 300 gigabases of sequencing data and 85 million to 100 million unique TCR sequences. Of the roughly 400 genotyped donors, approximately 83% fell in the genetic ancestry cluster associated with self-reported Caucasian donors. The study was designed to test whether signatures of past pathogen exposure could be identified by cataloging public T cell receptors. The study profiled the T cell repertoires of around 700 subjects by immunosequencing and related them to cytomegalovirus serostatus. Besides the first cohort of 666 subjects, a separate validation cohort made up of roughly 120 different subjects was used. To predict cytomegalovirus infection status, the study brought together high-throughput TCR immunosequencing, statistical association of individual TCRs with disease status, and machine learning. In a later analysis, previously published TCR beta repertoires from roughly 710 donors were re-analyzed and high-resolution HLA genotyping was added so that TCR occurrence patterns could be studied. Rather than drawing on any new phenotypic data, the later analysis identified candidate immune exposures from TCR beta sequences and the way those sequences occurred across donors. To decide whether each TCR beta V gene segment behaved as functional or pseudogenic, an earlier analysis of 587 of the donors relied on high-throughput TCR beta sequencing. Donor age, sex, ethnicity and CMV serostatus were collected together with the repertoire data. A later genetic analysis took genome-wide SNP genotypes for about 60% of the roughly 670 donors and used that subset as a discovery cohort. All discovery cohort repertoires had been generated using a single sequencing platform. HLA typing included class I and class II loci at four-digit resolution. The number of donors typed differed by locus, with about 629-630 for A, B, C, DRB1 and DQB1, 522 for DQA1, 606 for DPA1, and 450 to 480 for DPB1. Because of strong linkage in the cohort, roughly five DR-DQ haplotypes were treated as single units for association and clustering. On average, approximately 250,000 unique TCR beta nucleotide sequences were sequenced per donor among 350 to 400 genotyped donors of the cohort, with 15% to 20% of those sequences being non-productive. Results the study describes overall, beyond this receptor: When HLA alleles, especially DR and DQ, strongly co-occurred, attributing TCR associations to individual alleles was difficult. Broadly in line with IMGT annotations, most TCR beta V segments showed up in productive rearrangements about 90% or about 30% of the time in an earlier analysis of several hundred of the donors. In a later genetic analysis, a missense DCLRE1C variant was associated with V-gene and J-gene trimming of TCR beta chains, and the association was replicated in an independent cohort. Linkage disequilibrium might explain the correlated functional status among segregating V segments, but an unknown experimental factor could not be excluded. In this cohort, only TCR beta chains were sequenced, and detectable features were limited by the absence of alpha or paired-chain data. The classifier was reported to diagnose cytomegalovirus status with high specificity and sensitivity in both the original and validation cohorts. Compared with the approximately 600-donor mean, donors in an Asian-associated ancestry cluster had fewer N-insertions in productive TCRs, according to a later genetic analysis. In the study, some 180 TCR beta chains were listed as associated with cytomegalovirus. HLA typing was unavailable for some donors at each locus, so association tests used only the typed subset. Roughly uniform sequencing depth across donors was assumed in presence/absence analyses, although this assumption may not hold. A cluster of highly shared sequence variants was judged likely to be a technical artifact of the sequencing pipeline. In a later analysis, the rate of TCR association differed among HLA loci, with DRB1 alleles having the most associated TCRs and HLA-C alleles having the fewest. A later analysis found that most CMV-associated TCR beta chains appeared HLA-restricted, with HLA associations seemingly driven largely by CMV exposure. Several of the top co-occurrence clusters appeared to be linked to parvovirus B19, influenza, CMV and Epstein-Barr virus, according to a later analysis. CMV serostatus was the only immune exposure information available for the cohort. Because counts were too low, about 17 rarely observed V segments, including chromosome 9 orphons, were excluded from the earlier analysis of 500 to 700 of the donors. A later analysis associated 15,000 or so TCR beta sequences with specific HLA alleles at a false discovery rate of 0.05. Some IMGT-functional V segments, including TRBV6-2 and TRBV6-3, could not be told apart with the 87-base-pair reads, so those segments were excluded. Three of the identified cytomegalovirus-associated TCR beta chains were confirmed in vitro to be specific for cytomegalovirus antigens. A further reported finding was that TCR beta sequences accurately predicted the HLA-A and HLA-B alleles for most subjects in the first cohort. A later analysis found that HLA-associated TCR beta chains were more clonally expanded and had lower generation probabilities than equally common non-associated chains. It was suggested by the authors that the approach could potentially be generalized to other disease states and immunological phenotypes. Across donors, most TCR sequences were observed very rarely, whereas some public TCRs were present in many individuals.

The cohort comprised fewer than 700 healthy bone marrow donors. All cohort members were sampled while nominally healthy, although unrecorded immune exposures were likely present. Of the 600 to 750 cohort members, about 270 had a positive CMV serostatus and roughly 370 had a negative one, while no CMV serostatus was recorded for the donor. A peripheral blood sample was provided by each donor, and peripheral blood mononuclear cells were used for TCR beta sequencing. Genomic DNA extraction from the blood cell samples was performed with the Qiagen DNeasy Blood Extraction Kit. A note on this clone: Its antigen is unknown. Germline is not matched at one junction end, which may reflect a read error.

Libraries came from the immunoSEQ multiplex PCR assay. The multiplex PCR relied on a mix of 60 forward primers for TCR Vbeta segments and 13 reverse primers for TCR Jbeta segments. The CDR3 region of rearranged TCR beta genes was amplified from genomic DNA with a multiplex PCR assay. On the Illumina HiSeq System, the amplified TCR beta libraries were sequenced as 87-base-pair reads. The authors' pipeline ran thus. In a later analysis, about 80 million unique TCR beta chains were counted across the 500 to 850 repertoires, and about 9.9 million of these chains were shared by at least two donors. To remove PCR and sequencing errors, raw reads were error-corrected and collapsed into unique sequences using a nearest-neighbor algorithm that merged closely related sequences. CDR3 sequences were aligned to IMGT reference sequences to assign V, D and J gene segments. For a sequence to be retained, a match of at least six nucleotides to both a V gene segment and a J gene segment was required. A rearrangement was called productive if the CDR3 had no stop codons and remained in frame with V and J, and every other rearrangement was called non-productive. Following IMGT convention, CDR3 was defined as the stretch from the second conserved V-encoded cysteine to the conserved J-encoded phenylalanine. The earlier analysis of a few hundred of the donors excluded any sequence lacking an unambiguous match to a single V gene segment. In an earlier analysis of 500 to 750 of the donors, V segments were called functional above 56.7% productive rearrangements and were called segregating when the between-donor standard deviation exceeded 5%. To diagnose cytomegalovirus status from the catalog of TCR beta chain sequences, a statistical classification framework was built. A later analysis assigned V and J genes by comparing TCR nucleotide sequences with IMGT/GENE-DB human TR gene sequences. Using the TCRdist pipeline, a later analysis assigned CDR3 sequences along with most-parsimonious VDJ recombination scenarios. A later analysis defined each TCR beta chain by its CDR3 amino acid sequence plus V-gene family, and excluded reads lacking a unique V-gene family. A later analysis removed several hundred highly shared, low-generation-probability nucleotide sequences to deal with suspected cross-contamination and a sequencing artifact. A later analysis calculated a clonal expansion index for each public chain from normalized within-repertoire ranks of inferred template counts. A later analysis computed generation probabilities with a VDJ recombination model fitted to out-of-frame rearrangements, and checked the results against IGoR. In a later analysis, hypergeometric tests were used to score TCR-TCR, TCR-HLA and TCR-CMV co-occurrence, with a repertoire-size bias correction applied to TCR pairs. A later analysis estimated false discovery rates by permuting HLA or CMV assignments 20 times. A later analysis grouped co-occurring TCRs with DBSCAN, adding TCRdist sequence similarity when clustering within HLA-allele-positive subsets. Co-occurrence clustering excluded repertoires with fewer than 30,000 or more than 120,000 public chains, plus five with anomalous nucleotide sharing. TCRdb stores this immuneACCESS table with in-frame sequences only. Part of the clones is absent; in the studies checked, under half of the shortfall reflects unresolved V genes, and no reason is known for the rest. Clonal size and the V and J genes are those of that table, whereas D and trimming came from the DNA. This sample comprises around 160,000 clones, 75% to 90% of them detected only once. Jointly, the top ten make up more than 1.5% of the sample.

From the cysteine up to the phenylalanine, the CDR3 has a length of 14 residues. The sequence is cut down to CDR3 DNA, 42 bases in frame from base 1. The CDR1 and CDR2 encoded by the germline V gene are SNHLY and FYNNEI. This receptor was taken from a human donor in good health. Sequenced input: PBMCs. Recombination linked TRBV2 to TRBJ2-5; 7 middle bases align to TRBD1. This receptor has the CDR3 CASGDRAYQETQYF. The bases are TGTGCCAGCGGTGACAGGGCGTACCAAGAGACCCAGTACTTC.